A single T cell receptor beta chain is shown here with its context. The CDR3 loop spans 14 amino acids. Germline V gene data show CDR1 as KGHSH and CDR2 as LQKENI. Deletions cut 5 bases from V and 2 bases from J, with 13 bases between. TCRdb's copy holds only in-frame clones and misses some; the assay was immunoSEQ multiplex PCR. This sample has over 150,000 clones, with over 75% found just once. The data stem from a study of blood T cell repertoires in COVID-19. Study details: Sources were T cells, B-cell-depleted T cells, or PBMCs; the material itself was cDNA or gDNA.

The TCR sequence derives from a man in his sixties with COVID-19, enrolled during active disease. This chain connects TRBV18 to TRBJ2-7; tentative D call: TRBD1 (6 bases). The sample taken for sequencing was peripheral blood. The CDR3 bases are TGTGCCAGCTCAGACAGGAACCTCCCCTACGAGCAGTACTTC. It is translated as CASSDRNLPYEQYF.